The next 13 T cell receptor beta chains were all read from a single sample in a study of Tregs in tolerant kidney transplant recipients. Produced via immunoSEQ multiplex PCR; TCRdb's table is partial and in-frame only. The sample carries some 70,000 clones, roughly 92% recorded once. The sequences come from CD8+ T cells from blood, collected before the transplant. The receptors originated from a human donor who received a combined kidney and bone marrow transplant.

The CDR3 DNA sequence: TGTGCCAGCAGCTTCATACTAGCGGGGGGGCCGGCCGGGGAGCTGTTTTTT. Translated: CASSFILAGGPAGELFF. V gene TRBV7-2 combines with J gene TRBJ2-2, with TRBD2 matching 13 bases. The germline V gene has CDR1 SGHTA and CDR2 FQGNSA. The junction had 7 bases not matched to a gene; V was cut back by 3 bases and J by 6 bases. The CDR3 is made up of 17 amino acids.

This rearrangement joins TRBV27 to TRBJ2-5; possible D gene TRBD1, 5 bases. The last part of the DNA fits TRBJ2-7 better; the J call may be wrong. CDR1 and CDR2 from the germline V gene are MNHEY and SMNVEV (reference sequence). This CDR3 spans 13 amino acids. CDR3 sequence reads: CASSLTVSYEQYF. CDR3 in DNA: TGTGCCAGCAGTCTGACAGTCTCCTACGAGCAGTACTTC.

The chain uses TRBV7-9 and TRBJ2-7, with 8 bases that match TRBD1. V lost 5 bases, J lost 3 bases, and 12 bases stayed unmatched. The V gene's germline CDR1 is SEHNR and CDR2 FQNEAQ (reference sequence). CDR3 size: 16 residues. CDR3 sequence (DNA): TGTGCCAGCAGCCGATTTCAGGGGGCGGAACACTACGAGCAGTACTTC. Encoded protein: CASSRFQGAEHYEQYF.

The J gene is TRBJ2-3, the V gene TRBV11-3; maybe TRBD2 (5 bases). The V gene lost 5 bases and the J gene lost 5 bases, with 17 bases spanning the gap. Germline CDR1 reads SGHNT; CDR2 reads YENEEA. The CDR3 contains 15 residues. Here the CDR3 reads CASSLTRATGDTQYF. The CDR3 bases are TGTGCCAGCAGCCTAACGAGGGCCACGGGAGATACGCAGTATTTT.

The genes are TRBV30 and TRBJ1-4; D is ambiguous. This CDR3 region has 15 residues. CDR1 is GTSNPN and CDR2 is SVGIG in the germline V gene (reference sequence). V dropped 3 bases and J dropped 7 bases, with 18 bases sitting between them. The CDR3 coding sequence is TGTGCCTGGAGCCCCCGCCCCGGGTTTCCTGAAAAACTGTTTTTT. Protein product: CAWSPRPGFPEKLFF.

The chain joins TRBV12-5 to TRBJ1-2, with TRBD1 matching 7 bases. Per the germline V gene, CDR1 is LGHNT and CDR2 is FRNRAP. The CDR3 extends over 17 amino acids. V was pared by 1 base and J by 6 bases, with 14 bases of the junction left unmatched. This CDR3 is CASGLGTLSGGGDGYTF. Here the CDR3 DNA reads TGTGCTAGTGGTTTGGGGACCCTATCAGGAGGGGGCGATGGCTACACCTTC.

Comment on this clone: An end of the junction does not agree with germline; a read error may underlie this. This chain's CDR3 is CAWNLYNSPLHF. CDR3 coding DNA: TGTGCCTGGAACCTCTATAATTCCCCCCTCCACTTT. The rearrangement joins TRBV30 to TRBJ1-6; no clear D. Per the germline V gene, CDR1 is GTSNPN and CDR2 is SVGIG (reference sequence). This CDR3 comprises 12 residues.

This CDR3 reads CASSIALAPYEQYF. The CDR3 nucleotides are TGTGCCAGTAGTATTGCACTAGCCCCCTACGAGCAGTACTTC. The gene calls are TRBV19 and TRBJ2-7; tentative D call: TRBD2 (6 bases). The CDR3 totals 14 residues. Trimming removed 3 bases at V and 2 bases at J, with 11 bases between. Germline-derived CDR1 and CDR2 are LNHDA and SQIVND (reference sequence).

This chain uses TRBV7-2 with TRBJ1-2, with D unresolved. The CDR3 contains 13 residues. V was shortened by 6 bases and J by 4 bases, with 12 bases between the two germline ends. Germline CDR1 is SGHTA and CDR2 is FQGNSA. The chain's CDR3 is CASSPSWAYGYTF. CDR3 sequence (DNA): TGTGCCAGCAGTCCCAGTTGGGCCTATGGCTACACCTTC.

This chain connects TRBV4-3 to TRBJ2-7, with unresolved D. CDR1 is LGHNA and CDR2 is YSLEER in the germline V gene. The V gene lost 2 bases and the J gene lost 0 bases, with 11 bases spanning the gap. This CDR3 contains 15 residues. In DNA form, the CDR3 reads TGCGCCAGCAGCCAAACTCAGCAGGCCTCCTACGAGCAGTACTTC. It specifies CASSQTQQASYEQYF.

The gene calls are TRBV7-3 and TRBJ1-1, with 8 bases identical to TRBD1. V dropped 1 base and J dropped 7; count of bases not matched to a gene: 11. The CDR3 is 16 residues long. Per germline, CDR1 SGHTA and CDR2 FQGTGA. This CDR3 reads CASSLMRRGRVGEAFF. The CDR3 DNA reads as TGTGCCAGCAGCTTAATGCGCAGGGGGCGAGTTGGTGAAGCTTTCTTT.

The chain is built from TRBV15 and TRBJ2-7, with 7 bases that match TRBD2. From germline, CDR1 is LNHNV and CDR2 YYDKDF (reference sequence). The V gene end was trimmed by 5 bases and the J gene end by 5 bases; junction bases not matched to a gene: 12. The CDR3 consists of 15 residues. The CDR3 loop reads CATSLRADGGNEQYF. As DNA, the CDR3 is TGTGCCACCAGCCTACGGGCAGACGGGGGGAACGAGCAGTACTTC.

V usage is TRBV9 and J usage is TRBJ1-2; weak D call: TRBD1 (5 bases). V was cut by 10 bases and J by 6 bases, with 7 bases left in between. The germline V gene encodes CDR1 SGDLS and CDR2 YYNGEE. The CDR3 consists of 9 residues. The CDR3 sequence: CAGGDGYTF. The CDR3 nucleotides are TGTGCCGGGGGGGATGGCTACACCTTC. Complete variable domain (other parts from reference TRBV9 and TRBJ1-2): DSGVTQTPKHLITATGQRVTLRCSPRSGDLSVYWYQQSLDQGLQFLIQYYNGEERAKGNILERFSAQQFPDLHSELNLSSLELGDSALYFCAGGDGYTFGSGTRLTVV.